The rows below give T cell receptor beta chains drawn from one sample of a study of cytomegalovirus exposure and HLA in healthy donors. The repertoire was sequenced with immunoSEQ multiplex PCR; TCRdb's copy has only in-frame clones and lacks some. The data show some 270,000 clones, approximately 80% seen once. Sequencing was done on a sample of PBMCs. The receptors here all came from a girl aged 2 to 10 in good health and CMV-seronegative. Each CDR3 is given with its conserved first and last residue. A D gene is named only where the DNA matches it firmly. Rows may omit the clone size; those that give it use once, few, many or a size class.

TRBD2	.	TRBV30	16	TRBJ2-2	CAWKNALAGVTGELFF	TGTGCCTGGAAAAATGCCCTTGCGGGAGTCACCGGGGAGCTGTTTTTT
TRBD2	.	TRBV7-3	15	TRBJ2-5	CASSLGPSGEETQYF	TGTGCCAGCAGCCTAGGTCCTAGCGGGGAAGAGACCCAGTACTTC
TRBD1	.	TRBV4-2	16	TRBJ2-5	CASSQGDRGRVETQYF	TGTGCCAGCAGCCAGGGAGACAGGGGGCGCGTCGAGACCCAGTACTTC
TRBD2	once	TRBV7-7	17	TRBJ2-1	CASSLSAAGGLYNEQFF	TGTGCCAGCAGCTTGTCCGCCGCGGGGGGGCTCTACAATGAGCAGTTCTTC
.	few	TRBV2	17	TRBJ1-5	CASSHGDWTGSNQPQHF	TGTGCCAGCAGCCACGGGGATTGGACCGGTAGCAATCAGCCCCAGCATTTT
.	.	TRBV15	13	TRBJ1-2	CATSEGSNYGYTF	TGTGCCACCAGCGAGGGATCTAACTATGGCTACACCTTC
.	once	TRBV7-9	12	TRBJ1-2	CALDSPNYGYTF	TGTGCCCTAGACAGTCCTAACTATGGCTACACCTTC
TRBD1	few	TRBV27	17	TRBJ2-2	CASSLPQRQGITGELFF	TGTGCCAGCAGTTTACCCCAAAGACAGGGAATCACCGGGGAGCTGTTTTTT
TRBD2	.	TRBV27	16	TRBJ2-3	CASSFLAGGITDTQYF	TGTGCCAGCAGTTTTTTAGCGGGAGGGATCACAGATACGCAGTATTTT
TRBD1	.	TRBV6-5	15	TRBJ2-2	CASSYGDRGTGELFF	TGTGCCAGCAGTTACGGGGACAGGGGCACCGGGGAGTTGTTTTTT
.	few	TRBV5-4	14	TRBJ1-1	CASSLDRWGTEAFF	TGTGCCAGCAGCTTGGACAGGTGGGGAACTGAAGCTTTCTTT
.	.	TRBV9	13	TRBJ2-4	CASSGTNLNIQYF	TGTGCCAGCAGCGGGACAAACTTAAACATTCAGTACTTC
.	.	TRBV4-1	14	TRBJ1-4	CASSLTGINEKLFF	TGCGCCAGCAGCCTTACAGGGATTAATGAAAAACTGTTTTTT
TRBD2	.	TRBV7-6	14	TRBJ2-5	CASSLGGGQETQYF	TGTGCCAGCAGCTTAGGCGGGGGGCAAGAGACCCAGTACTTC
.	.	TRBV6-5	15	TRBJ2-1	CASTPTSRVLNEQFF	TGTGCCAGCACCCCCACTAGCCGAGTTTTAAATGAGCAGTTCTTC
.	.	TRBV6-1	15	TRBJ2-7	CASSEGGTDYNEQYF	TGTGCCAGCAGTGAAGGCGGGACAGACTATAACGAGCAGTACTTC
TRBD1	.	TRBV7-9	16	TRBJ1-1	CASSSTDRGPLLGAFF	TGTGCCAGCAGCTCCACGGACAGGGGGCCTTTATTAGGAGCTTTCTTT
TRBD2	.	TRBV11-2	16	TRBJ2-7	CASSLIAGVHPYEQYF	TGTGCCAGCAGCTTAATAGCGGGAGTTCATCCCTACGAGCAGTACTTC
.	.	TRBV6-1	11	TRBJ1-4	CASSSQGKLFF	TGTGCCAGTTCGAGCCAGGGAAAACTGTTTTTT
.	.	TRBV2	14	TRBJ2-7	CASVERGRPGEQYF	TGTGCCAGCGTCGAAAGGGGTCGCCCGGGCGAGCAGTACTTC
.	.	TRBV9	12	TRBJ1-2	CASSSSLGGYTF	TGTGCCAGCAGCTCCTCTCTCGGGGGCTACACCTTC
.	.	TRBV27	12	TRBJ2-3	CASTSSPGAQYF	TGTGCCAGCACCTCCAGTCCAGGTGCGCAGTATTTT
.	few	TRBV6-5	15	TRBJ2-1	CASSLQGDLGNEQFF	TGTGCCAGCAGTTTACAAGGGGATCTTGGCAATGAGCAGTTCTTC
.	.	TRBV4-1	16	TRBJ1-2	CASSLAAGLFNYGYTF	TGCGCCAGCAGCCTAGCCGCGGGACTGTTTAACTATGGCTACACCTTC
TRBD1	.	TRBV5-4	15	TRBJ2-2	CASSLGTGNTGELFF	TGTGCCAGCAGCTTGGGGACAGGGAACACCGGGGAGCTGTTTTTT
TRBD1	.	TRBV29-1	14	TRBJ2-7	CSAPPARGRSEQYF	TGCAGCGCCCCCCCCGCCAGGGGGAGAAGCGAGCAGTACTTC
.	few	TRBV18	12	TRBJ2-7	CASSPGTSEQYF	TGTGCCAGCTCACCGGGGACAAGCGAGCAGTACTTC
.	.	TRBV5-5	15	TRBJ2-7	CASSLSTGNAYEQYF	TGTGCCAGCAGCTTGTCAACAGGCAACGCCTACGAGCAGTACTTC
.	.	TRBV7-3	16	TRBJ2-3	CASSSSLARSTDTQYF	TGTGCCAGCAGCTCCTCCTTAGCAAGGAGCACAGATACGCAGTATTTT
TRBD2	.	TRBV5-1	14	TRBJ2-1	CASSLKGLGDEQFF	TGCGCCAGCAGCTTGAAAGGACTAGGGGATGAGCAGTTCTTC
.	once	TRBV30	10	TRBJ1-6	CAWRGSPLHF	TGTGCCTGGAGGGGCTCACCCCTCCACTTT
.	.	TRBV7-6	14	TRBJ1-3	CASSPGGPGNTIYF	TGTGCCAGCAGCCCAGGTGGGCCTGGAAACACCATATATTTT
TRBD2	.	TRBV9	18	TRBJ2-1	CASSVGTSGRLWNNEQFF	TGTGCCAGCAGCGTAGGCACTAGCGGGAGATTGTGGAACAATGAGCAGTTCTTC
TRBD1	.	TRBV6-4	15	TRBJ1-2	CASSKTGTGPNGYTF	TGTGCCAGCAGTAAAACCGGGACAGGTCCCAATGGCTACACCTTC
.	.	TRBV6-5	14	TRBJ1-2	CASGVGQYQYGYTF	TGTGCCAGCGGGGTCGGACAGTATCAATATGGCTACACCTTC
TRBD2	.	TRBV7-9	16	TRBJ2-7	CASSTLRGGGRYEQYF	TGTGCCAGCAGCACTCTCCGGGGGGGAGGACGATACGAGCAGTACTTC
TRBD1	.	TRBV19	15	TRBJ1-5	CASSGSRGSGQPQHF	TGTGCCAGTAGTGGAAGCAGGGGGTCCGGTCAGCCCCAGCATTTT
.	once	TRBV29-1	12	TRBJ1-1	CSVGRVATEAFF	TGCAGCGTTGGTCGGGTTGCCACTGAAGCTTTCTTT
TRBD1	.	TRBV6-5	12	TRBJ1-3	CASGDRSSTIYF	TGTGCCAGCGGGGACAGATCGTCCACCATATATTTT
TRBD2	.	TRBV19	15	TRBJ2-2	CASRIAGGPSGELFF	TGTGCCAGCCGTATAGCGGGAGGGCCCTCCGGGGAGCTGTTTTTT
TRBD1	.	TRBV30	13	TRBJ1-1	CAWGDRAYTEAFF	TGTGCCTGGGGGGACAGGGCCTACACTGAAGCTTTCTTT
.	few	TRBV19	15	TRBJ2-4	CATHRGGASKNIQYF	TGTGCCACCCACCGTGGGGGGGCAAGCAAAAACATTCAGTACTTC
TRBD1	.	TRBV5-8	13	TRBJ1-1	CASSLFGRQGAFF	TGTGCCAGCAGCTTGTTTGGGAGACAGGGAGCTTTCTTT
.	.	TRBV28	15	TRBJ2-3	CASSPDTWGTDTQYF	TGTGCCAGCAGCCCAGACACCTGGGGCACAGATACGCAGTATTTT
.	.	TRBV7-9	16	TRBJ1-4	CASSLAGEVTNEKLFF	TGTGCCAGCAGCTTAGCAGGGGAGGTCACTAATGAAAAACTGTTTTTT
.	.	TRBV29-1	11	TRBJ2-5	CSPTLRETQYF	TGCAGCCCAACGTTGAGAGAGACCCAGTACTTC
.	.	TRBV30	11	TRBJ1-6	CAWSVDSPLHF	TGTGCTTGGTCGGTGGATTCACCCCTCCACTTT
TRBD2	.	TRBV28	13	TRBJ2-1	CASSLLAGNEQFF	TGTGCCAGCAGTTTACTAGCGGGTAATGAGCAGTTCTTC
TRBD1	.	TRBV5-1	15	TRBJ1-1	CASSLAGTGPTEAFF	TGCGCCAGCAGCTTGGCCGGGACAGGACCCACTGAAGCTTTCTTT
.	.	TRBV6-1	14	TRBJ2-3	CASSTLRGTDTQYF	TGTGCCAGCAGTACTCTTCGAGGCACAGATACGCAGTATTTT
.	.	TRBV4-2	13	TRBJ1-1	CASSQDSGGTAFF	TGTGCCAGCAGCCAAGATAGTGGAGGAACAGCTTTCTTT
TRBD1	once	TRBV5-6	16	TRBJ1-5	CASSLWNRGNNQPQHF	TGTGCCAGCAGCTTGTGGAACAGGGGAAACAATCAGCCCCAGCATTTT
TRBD1	once	TRBV15	15	TRBJ1-6	CATSGRDRYNSPLHF	TGTGCCACCAGCGGCCGGGACAGGTATAATTCACCCCTCCACTTT
TRBD1	.	TRBV19	14	TRBJ1-1	CASSISRGASEAFF	TGTGCCAGTAGTATATCCAGGGGGGCGAGTGAAGCTTTCTTT
.	.	TRBV7-2	15	TRBJ1-2	CASTVLRLDRDGYTF	TGTGCCAGCACCGTCCTACGGCTGGACAGAGATGGCTACACCTTC
.	.	TRBV5-4	20	TRBJ1-5	CASSSAAQGLLQIPEQPQHF	TGTGCCAGCAGCTCCGCCGCACAGGGCCTGCTCCAAATCCCAGAGCAGCCCCAGCATTTT
.	once	TRBV19	16	TRBJ1-6	CASSLGEGWNNSPLHF	TGTGCCAGTAGTCTCGGGGAGGGATGGAATAATTCACCCCTCCACTTT
TRBD1	.	TRBV2	14	TRBJ1-6	CASNRQGYNSPLHF	TGTGCCAGCAATCGACAGGGCTATAATTCACCCCTCCACTTT
.	.	TRBV2	17	TRBJ2-7	CASSEAVDSSHFYEQYF	TGTGCCAGCAGTGAAGCGGTGGATAGCTCACACTTCTACGAGCAGTACTTC
TRBD2	.	TRBV4-2	13	TRBJ2-1	CASSRERDYEQFF	TGTGCCAGCAGCCGAGAGCGGGATTATGAGCAGTTCTTC